These 30 T cell receptor beta chains were sequenced from one sample in a study of T-cell reconstitution after alpha-beta-depleted transplantation in children. A TCRbeta library incorporating unique molecular identifiers was prepared. TCRdb reprocessed the PCR reads with MiXCR, giving one entry per CDR3 protein. This sample has nearly 400,000 distinct CDR3 sequences, with 20% found just once. The sample here was PBMCs from the stem cell graft donor, taken from the stem cell graft. The receptor set was obtained from a human donor who donated a stem cell graft to a child with acute myeloid leukemia.

This clonotype was counted once. The CDR3 protein is CASSIRTAYNEQFF. DNA for the CDR3: TGCGCCAGCAGCATACGGACAGCCTACAATGAGCAGTTCTTC. This chain uses TRBV5-1 with TRBJ2-1; D is possibly TRBD1 (6 bases). The germline CDR1 and CDR2 sequences are SGHRS and YFSETQ. The CDR3 extends over 14 amino acids. V was trimmed by 4 bases and J by 2 bases, leaving 10 bases between them. The full variable domain, completed using reference TRBV5-1 and TRBJ2-1, is KAGVTQTPRYLIKTRGQQVTLSCSPISGHRSVSWYQQTPGQGLQFLFEYFSETQRNKGNFPGRFSGRQFSNSRSEMNVSTLELGDSALYLCASSIRTAYNEQFFGPGTRLTVL.

The V call is TRBV7-9, the J call TRBJ2-2, with 8 bases that match TRBD2. CDR3 length: 17 residues. CDR1 SEHNR and CDR2 FQNEAQ come from the germline V gene (reference sequence). Trimming removed 3 bases from V and 4 bases from J; junction bases left unmatched: 10. CDR3 residues: CASSFSQTGGATGELFF. The CDR3 bases are TGTGCCAGCAGCTTCTCCCAAACGGGGGGGGCCACCGGGGAGCTGTTTTTT.

This clonotype was observed many times. The chain is built from TRBV19 and TRBJ2-1; D might be TRBD2 (6 bases). The CDR3 has 13 residues. V lost 4 bases and J 5 bases, leaving 9 bases between the germline ends. CDR1 and CDR2 (germline): LNHDA, SQIVND (reference sequence). The CDR3 loop reads CASSTGTDNEQFF. CDR3 DNA: TGTGCCAGTAGTACAGGGACTGACAATGAGCAGTTCTTC. The full variable domain, its missing parts supplied by reference TRBV19 and TRBJ2-1, is DGGITQSPKYLFRKEGQNVTLSCEQNLNHDAMYWYRQDPGQGLRLIYYSQIVNDFQKGDIAEGYSVSREKKESFPLTVTSAQKNPTAFYLCASSTGTDNEQFFGPGTRLTVL.

This chain joins TRBV11-1 and TRBJ2-7; TRBD2 matches at 8 bases. CDR1 and CDR2 (germline): SGHAT, FQDESV (reference sequence). The ends lost 1 base at V and 2 bases at J; junction bases unmatched: 13. The CDR3 totals 18 residues. CDR3 sequence: CASSLEVDRTSGTYEQYF. In DNA, the CDR3 is TGTGCCAGCAGCTTAGAGGTTGACAGAACTAGCGGAACCTACGAGCAGTACTTC.

This clonotype was seen only a few times. This rearrangement joins TRBV21-1 to TRBJ2-7; TRBD1 is taken as the D call from the table, unchecked against the DNA. TRBV21-1 is described as a pseudogene. This CDR3 is built from 15 residues. CDR3 sequence: CASRPGTTNPYEQYF. CDR3 nucleotides: TGTGCCAGCCGCCCCGGGACAACAAACCCCTACGAGCAGTACTTC.

This clonotype was detected only a few times. The V call is TRBV7-8, the J call TRBJ2-7; D is perhaps TRBD1 (6 bases). Germline V gene sequence: CDR1 SGHVS, CDR2 FQNEAQ. CDR3 length: 15 residues. Trimming removed 5 bases from V and 4 bases from J, with 18 bases in between. CDR3 bases: TGTGCCAGCAGCACGAGTTTCTCCAGGGGTTACGAGCAGTACTTC. Translated, it gives CASSTSFSRGYEQYF.

This clonotype was recorded many times. The V call is TRBV12-3 or TRBV12-4, the J call TRBJ1-1, with D unresolved. The CDR3 is 14 residues long. V was clipped by 6 bases and J by 0 bases, with 11 bases between them. CDR3 sequence: CASRKAELNTEAFF. CDR3 DNA: TGTGCCAGCAGGAAAGCTGAACTGAACACTGAAGCTTTCTTT.

At least ten counts were recorded for this clonotype. V gene TRBV29-1 combines with J gene TRBJ2-7; D gene ambiguous. Between the trimmed V and J ends, which lost 6 bases and 5 bases, there was a span of 17 bases. Germline V lookup: CDR1 SQVTM, CDR2 ANQGSEA. The CDR3 consists of 13 residues. The DNA for the CDR3 is TGCAGCGTCTCTCCCGGCCTGTTAGACGAGCAGTACTTC. Encoded protein: CSVSPGLLDEQYF.

This clonotype was counted a few times. The chain employs TRBV15 and TRBJ2-7, with 12 positions matching TRBD2. The trim removed 1 base at V and 3 bases at J, leaving 4 bases unmatched. The germline V gene has CDR1 LNHNV and CDR2 YYDKDF (reference sequence). CDR3 length: 16 residues. The CDR3 protein is CATSRGGTSGYYEQYF. Written as DNA, the CDR3 is TGTGCCACCAGCAGAGGGGGGACTAGCGGGTACTACGAGCAGTACTTC.

In its sample, this clonotype was seen many times. The V and J genes are TRBV20-1 and TRBJ2-1; 9 bases agree with TRBD2. The germline V gene has CDR1 DFQATT and CDR2 SNEGSKA (reference sequence). V was pared by 2 bases and J by 8 bases, with 19 bases of the junction left unmatched. This CDR3 spans 18 amino acids. The CDR3 bases are TGCAGTGCTAGAAGCTCCTATGCTTGGCTAGCGGGAAGAGATGAGCAGTTCTTC. Its protein product is CSARSSYAWLAGRDEQFF.

This clonotype was detected many times. Here the CDR3 DNA reads TGCAGTGTCGCACCGATGAACACTGAAGCTTTCTTT. It yields the protein CSVAPMNTEAFF. This chain links TRBV20-1 with TRBJ1-1; D is uncertain. Trimming stripped 7 bases from V and 0 bases from J, with 9 bases between. CDR1 DFQATT and CDR2 SNEGSKA come from the germline V gene (reference sequence). The length of the CDR3 is 12 residues.

V is TRBV7-9 and J is TRBJ1-3, with D possibly matching TRBD1 (5 bases). Trimming left V 4 bases short and J 3 bases short, with 10 bases between. Germline CDR1 is SEHNR and CDR2 is FQNEAQ (reference sequence). CDR3 length: 14 amino acids. The CDR3 DNA sequence: TGTGCCAGCAGCTACCCAGGGAGTGGAAACACCATATATTTT. Amino acid sequence: CASSYPGSGNTIYF.

There are many counts of this clonotype. This chain uses TRBV5-1 with TRBJ2-3, with D perhaps TRBD2 (6 bases). The CDR3 contains 14 residues. The V and J ends lost 1 base and 4 bases respectively, with 10 bases between them. Looked up from germline, CDR1 is SGHRS and CDR2 is YFSETQ. CDR3 bases: TGCGCCAGCAGCTTGTCGACTAGAGCAGATACGCAGTATTTT. This gives the protein CASSLSTRADTQYF.

V gene TRBV20-1 combines with J gene TRBJ2-3, with TRBD2 matching over 8 bases. Germline V gene data show CDR1 as DFQATT and CDR2 as SNEGSKA (reference sequence). The V and J ends lost 6 bases and 5 bases, in that order; junction bases with no gene match: 13. This CDR3 has 15 residues. The CDR3 DNA sequence: TGCAGTGCAGGGGCGGCGGGAGGAAGGATAGATACGCAGTATTTT. This gives the protein CSAGAAGGRIDTQYF.

This clonotype was counted only a few times. The J gene is TRBJ2-7, the V gene TRBV29-1; D perhaps matches TRBD1 (5 bases). V was cut by 7 bases and J by 5 bases, with 9 bases left in between. The length of the CDR3 is 10 residues. From germline, CDR1 is SQVTM and CDR2 ANQGSEA. CDR3 DNA sequence: TGCAGCGCCTACAGGAACGAGCAGTACTTC. Protein: CSAYRNEQYF.

This clonotype was seen a handful of times. This sequence joins TRBV5-1 and TRBJ2-7, with D possibly called TRBD1 or TRBD2 (5 bases each). Trimming took off 5 bases at V and 2 bases at J, with 20 bases between the two ends. Germline assignment: CDR1 SGHRS and CDR2 YFSETQ. This CDR3 has 16 residues. CDR3 protein: CASRVARWDGTYEQYF. In DNA form, the CDR3 reads TGCGCCAGCAGGGTGGCGCGATGGGACGGAACCTACGAGCAGTACTTC.

This clonotype was seen a few times. This sequence joins TRBV12-3 or TRBV12-4 and TRBJ2-2, with D unresolved. The CDR3 totals 13 residues. Trimming pared 2 bases from V and 7 bases from J, leaving 8 bases between. CDR3 in DNA: TGTGCCAGCAGTTTAAAGTTGGGCGGGGAGCTGTTTTTT. Its protein product is CASSLKLGGELFF.

This clonotype turned up a few times. The chain employs TRBV20-1 and TRBJ1-1, with D possibly being TRBD1 (6 bases). Trimming cost V 0 bases and J 0 bases, with 17 bases left between them. The CDR3 extends over 17 amino acids. CDR1 is DFQATT, CDR2 SNEGSKA, per germline (reference sequence). In DNA form, the CDR3 reads TGCAGTGCTAGAGATCAGGGGAGCCCCTCGATGAACACTGAAGCTTTCTTT. Its translation is CSARDQGSPSMNTEAFF.

The chain combines TRBV27 with TRBJ1-1; no clear D. Germline assignment: CDR1 MNHEY and CDR2 SMNVEV (reference sequence). V gave up 10 bases and J gave up 3 bases, with 9 bases separating them. The CDR3 covers 11 residues. The CDR3 loop reads CATLVDTEAFF. CDR3 in DNA: TGTGCCACCTTGGTGGACACTGAAGCTTTCTTT.

This clonotype came up a few times. The rearrangement uses TRBV21-1 and TRBJ2-7; the table's D call TRBD2 went unverified against the DNA. TRBV21-1 is assigned pseudogene status. This CDR3 has 17 amino acids. The CDR3: CASSKRGLAGGRDEQYF. The CDR3 DNA is TGTGCCAGCAGCAAACGGGGTCTAGCGGGAGGGCGTGACGAGCAGTACTTC.

This clonotype was observed a handful of times. The chain links TRBV12-3 or TRBV12-4 to TRBJ1-6, with unresolved D. The CDR3 is 14 amino acids. Trimming left V 6 bases short and J 0 bases short, with 6 bases between. CDR3 region: CASRASSYNSPLHF. The CDR3 coding sequence is TGTGCCAGCAGGGCCAGCTCCTATAATTCACCCCTCCACTTT.

The sample holds many counts of this clonotype. This CDR3 is CATSDPGQYTDTQYF. The CDR3, as DNA: TGTGCCACCAGTGACCCGGGACAGTACACAGATACGCAGTATTTT. The V and J genes are TRBV24-1 and TRBJ2-3; 7 bases are shared with TRBD1. The V segment lost 4 bases and the J segment 2 bases; nucleotides outside the gene matches: 5. This CDR3 has 15 amino acids. From germline, CDR1 is KGHDR and CDR2 SFDVKD.

This clonotype was seen ten or more times. This chain uses TRBV6-5 with TRBJ2-7, with D tentatively TRBD2 (6 bases). Between the trimmed V and J ends, which lost 6 bases and 3 bases, there was a span of 6 bases. Germline values: CDR1 MNHEY, CDR2 SVGAGI. This CDR3 has 11 residues. The CDR3 here is CASRTSYEQYF. CDR3 in DNA: TGTGCCAGCAGGACTAGCTACGAGCAGTACTTC.

This clonotype came up a few times. The V and J genes are TRBV7-2 and TRBJ2-2; 8 nucleotides align to TRBD2. J was trimmed by 6 bases and V by 5 bases; bases with no gene match: 8. CDR1 and CDR2 (germline): SGHTA, FQGNSA. This CDR3 spans 15 amino acids. CDR3 in amino acids: CASSPWTSRPGELFF. DNA for the CDR3: TGTGCCAGCAGCCCTTGGACTAGCAGACCCGGGGAGCTGTTTTTT. Using reference TRBV7-2 and TRBJ2-2 for the parts outside the CDR3, the full variable domain is GAGVSQSPSNKVTEKGKDVELRCDPISGHTALYWYRQSLGQGLEFLIYFQGNSAPDKSGLPSDRFSAERTGGSVSTLTIQRTQQEDSAVYLCASSPWTSRPGELFFGEGSRLTVL.

The chain combines TRBV12-3 or TRBV12-4 with TRBJ2-5; D is unclear. The V gene lost 5 bases and the J gene lost 5 bases, with 12 bases spanning the gap. The CDR3 covers 13 residues. The CDR3 DNA follows: TGTGCCAGCAGTCTGAACATCGGGGAGACCCAGTACTTC. Translated, it gives CASSLNIGETQYF.

This chain joins TRBV12-3 or TRBV12-4 and TRBJ2-5, with 13 bases that match TRBD2. The CDR3 is made up of 16 amino acids. After removal of 7 bases from V and 1 base from J, the junction contained 6 bases not matched to a gene. The CDR3 sequence: CASTQTSGRIQETQYF. The CDR3 DNA is TGTGCCAGCACCCAGACTAGCGGGAGGATCCAAGAGACCCAGTACTTC.

This clonotype was counted at least ten times. The rearrangement links TRBV6-1 to TRBJ2-7; 8 bases agree with TRBD2. Per germline, CDR1 MNHNS and CDR2 SASEGT. This CDR3 contains 16 residues. Trimming cost V 9 bases and J 2 bases; bases outside gene matches: 15. This CDR3 is CARIGTRIFSPYEQYF. CDR3 nucleotides: TGTGCCAGGATCGGGACTAGGATTTTTAGCCCCTACGAGCAGTACTTC.

The chain has TRBV7-2 and TRBJ2-5; 12 nucleotides agree with TRBD2. The CDR3 has 17 residues. V shed 4 bases and J 5 bases; nucleotides not matched to a gene: 11. The germline CDR1 and CDR2 sequences are SGHTA and FQGNSA. The CDR3 loop reads CASSSAALAGGGETQYF. The DNA of the CDR3 is TGTGCCAGCAGCTCGGCGGCACTAGCGGGAGGAGGCGAGACCCAGTACTTC.

Ten or more counts support this clonotype. The chain links TRBV20-1 to TRBJ1-6, with D uncertain. The CDR3 spans 15 residues. Per germline, CDR1 DFQATT and CDR2 SNEGSKA (reference sequence). Between the trimmed V and J ends, which lost 4 bases and 7 bases, there was a span of 17 bases. CDR3: CSATQTGRANSPLHF. The CDR3, as DNA: TGCAGTGCTACTCAGACGGGCCGCGCGAATTCACCCCTCCACTTT.

The CDR3 spells CASSEPPLAGNTYEQYF. CDR3 bases: TGTGCCAGCAGTGAACCTCCGCTAGCGGGAAATACCTACGAGCAGTACTTC. The chain links TRBV25-1 to TRBJ2-7; 9 bases fit TRBD2. Germline V gene lookup returns CDR1 MGHDK and CDR2 SYGVNS. This CDR3 spans 17 amino acids. Trimming cost V 2 bases and J 2 bases; bases outside gene matches: 10.